Listed here is a single TCR beta chain. Its target is unknown. The data are from a study of human T cells and chemical hapten exposure. Study outcomes and limitations: Patch test scores rose with PT1 expanded TCR counts, a positive correlation. Because all patients had alopecia, their immune responses might differ from healthy ones. TCRs above 1 in 1000 frequency stayed constant with DPC sensitization.

Regarding time point: patch test 1, 2 weeks after DPC sensitization. Indicated treatment: therapeutic diphenylcyclopropenone sensitization with weekly scalp DPC. Patch tests were applied only after blood draws. V shed 10 bases, J shed 2 bases, and the junction held 8 bases outside the gene matches. CDR1 and CDR2 from the germline V gene are MNHEY and SVGAGI. The CDR3 has 13 residues. TCRdb independently ran MiXCR on the RACE reads; one entry per CDR3 protein. The sample has roughly 120,000 distinct CDR3 sequences; roughly 13% are singletons. The source is a young man with alopecia areata. Some clones in this sample may be carry-over from other donors' samples. The source was whole blood, collected in connection with sensitization to the hapten diphenylcyclopropenone (DPC). This chain uses TRBV6-5 with TRBJ2-7; TRBD1 matches at 7 bases. The CDR3 reads CATNNRGTYEQYF. The CDR3 DNA sequence: TGTGCCACCAACAACAGGGGTACCTACGAGCAGTACTTC.